This is a list of T cell receptor beta chains from one sample in a study of monozygotic twins with inflammatory bowel disease. From the 5' RACE reads, TCRdb lists one entry per CDR3 protein and no DNA. Its table records around 200,000 distinct CDR3 sequences. The sample comprised blood. Receptors were obtained from a human donor with ulcerative colitis or Crohn's disease, or a healthy co-twin of an affected twin (not recorded which). CDR3s include the opening cysteine and the closing phenylalanine or tryptophan.

CDR3 protein	J gene	V gene
CATSDALEYTQYF	TRBJ2-3	TRBV24-1
CASSPYLSYPGANVLTF	TRBJ2-6	TRBV3-1
CASSLAGLEQYF	TRBJ2-7	TRBV5-1
CASSLVSGTIGF	TRBJ2-7	TRBV12-3/TRBV12-4
CASSVGGFAYNEQFF	TRBJ2-1	TRBV9
CASSPAIGGEGYTF	TRBJ1-2	TRBV18
CAISEWAGGADTQYF	TRBJ2-3	TRBV10-3
CASSPASGGHPPRIQYF	TRBJ2-4	TRBV5-1
CASRNRDRITGELFF	TRBJ2-2	TRBV6-1
CASSPEAPLTGELFF	TRBJ2-2	TRBV7-6
CASSLTAGATGELFF	TRBJ2-2	TRBV7-9
CASGPGGSGNTIYF	TRBJ1-3	TRBV6-1
CASSYQGSAYEQYF	TRBJ2-7	TRBV7-2
CATSTRSSGANVLTF	TRBJ2-6	TRBV15
CASSGWSTGELFF	TRBJ2-2	TRBV10-1
CASSDMTSRGHGQFF	TRBJ2-1	TRBV6-1
CASSKAPRDRGYFTTNEKLFF	TRBJ1-4	TRBV21-1
CASRDRLNQPQHF	TRBJ1-5	TRBV19
CASRPGGILYGYTF	TRBJ1-2	TRBV7-9
CASSLGHNNEQFF	TRBJ2-1	TRBV5-1